The 16 T cell receptor beta chains below come from one sample, sequenced in a study of shared clonotypes between healthy human individuals. CD8 cells classed as naive were CD45RO-negative and positively selected for CCR7, excluding terminally differentiated effector memory CD45RA+ cells. The assay was immunoSEQ multiplex PCR, and TCRdb's table has in-frame clones only and misses some. The table records under 700,000 clones, 95% of them present only once. Sample: naive CD8+ T cells sorted from blood. These receptors all stem from a woman in her thirties in good health.

CDR3 nucleotides: TGTGCCAGCAGCTTTCTGCAACCCGTCAATGAGCAGTTCTTC. Translated, it gives CASSFLQPVNEQFF. The chain employs TRBV7-9 and TRBJ2-1, with D unresolved. Germline assignment: CDR1 SEHNR and CDR2 FQNEAQ (reference sequence). V was cut by 3 bases and J by 6 bases, with 12 bases left in between. There are 14 residues in the CDR3.

The gene calls are TRBV29-1 and TRBJ1-2, with TRBD1 identical over 7 bases. The CDR3 consists of 14 residues. Trimming at V came to 5 bases and at J to 5 bases, leaving 11 bases not matched to a gene. The V gene's germline CDR1 is SQVTM and CDR2 ANQGSEA. CDR3 DNA: TGCAGCGTTCCCTCTGGGACAGCAATTTATGGCTACACCTTC. Translating gives CSVPSGTAIYGYTF.

The chain links TRBV13 to TRBJ2-2; 7 nucleotides align to TRBD2. This CDR3 is 17 amino acids long. The V gene end was trimmed by 4 bases and the J gene end by 0 bases; junction bases not matched to a gene: 8. Germline values: CDR1 PRHDT, CDR2 FYEKMQ (reference sequence). CDR3 sequence (DNA): TGTGCCAGCAGCTCCCTGGGGAGCGGGGCGAACACCGGGGAGCTGTTTTTT. Translating gives CASSSLGSGANTGELFF.

The CDR3 loop is CAWSGFNNEQFF. The CDR3 DNA follows: TGTGCCTGGAGTGGATTCAACAATGAGCAGTTCTTC. The chain links TRBV30 to TRBJ2-1; D unclear. Trimming stripped 1 base from V and 5 bases from J, with 6 bases between. The CDR3 is 12 residues long. The germline gives CDR1 GTSNPN, CDR2 SVGIG (reference sequence).

V gene TRBV11-2 combines with J gene TRBJ1-4; no reliable D call. Trimming pared 4 bases from V and 12 bases from J, leaving 9 bases between. Per germline, CDR1 SGHAT and CDR2 FQNNGV. This CDR3 comprises 11 residues. The CDR3, as DNA: TGTGCCAGCAGCTCCAATGGGGAACTGTTTTTT. This gives the protein CASSSNGELFF.

The J gene is TRBJ2-6, the V gene TRBV2; 8 nucleotides line up with TRBD2. Germline CDR1 SNHLY, CDR2 FYNNEI. The CDR3 sequence is 16 residues long. The ends lost 6 bases at V and 2 bases at J; junction bases unmatched: 6. In DNA, the CDR3 is TGTGCCAGCAGCCTCGACGGGGGGGCTGGGGCCAACGTCCTGACTTTC. This codes for CASSLDGGAGANVLTF. Full variable domain (outside the CDR3, taken from reference TRBV2 and TRBJ2-6): EPEVTQTPSHQVTQMGQEVILRCVPISNHLYFYWYRQILGQKVEFLVSFYNNEISEKSEIFDDQFSVERPDGSNFTLKIRSTKLEDSAMYFCASSLDGGAGANVLTFGAGSRLTVL.

V gene TRBV7-9 combines with J gene TRBJ1-1; D not certain. Germline V gene data show CDR1 as SEHNR and CDR2 as FQNEAQ (reference sequence). The CDR3 loop spans 15 amino acids. V lost 0 bases to trimming and J lost 0 bases, with 8 bases between them. The CDR3 loop reads CASSLAHPMNTEAFF. CDR3 nucleotides: TGTGCCAGCAGCTTAGCGCACCCCATGAACACTGAAGCTTTCTTT.

The V call is TRBV5-8, the J call TRBJ2-1, with D hard to call. Germline loops: CDR1 SGHTS, CDR2 YDEGEE. This CDR3 is built from 13 residues. Trimming took 5 bases from V and 4 from J, leaving 10 bases between them. CDR3 DNA sequence: TGTGCCAGCAGTAATTCGGATTACAATGAGCAGTTCTTC. Amino acid sequence: CASSNSDYNEQFF.

The chain joins TRBV6-1 to TRBJ1-6, with 7 positions matching TRBD1. The trim removed 6 bases at V and 3 bases at J, leaving 5 bases unmatched. Germline V gene lookup returns CDR1 MNHNS and CDR2 SASEGT. The CDR3 length is 15 residues. This chain's CDR3 is CASSKQGDYNSPLHF. The CDR3 DNA sequence: TGTGCCAGCAGCAAGCAGGGGGACTATAATTCACCCCTCCACTTT.

The chain employs TRBV28 and TRBJ2-7; D is undetermined. The CDR3 runs 11 residues. The V gene's germline CDR1 is MDHEN and CDR2 SYDVKM. Trimming removed 3 bases from V and 5 bases from J, with 5 bases in between. CDR3 residues: CASSFFDEQYF. CDR3 in DNA: TGTGCCAGCAGTTTCTTTGACGAGCAGTACTTC.

The V gene is TRBV14, the J gene TRBJ2-5, with D possibly being TRBD1 (5 bases). The CDR3 runs to 14 residues. Germline CDR1 reads SGHDN; CDR2 reads FVKESK. The ends were cut back, 8 bases at V and 6 bases at J, with 19 bases in the middle. The CDR3: CASSNVQDLKTQYF. The CDR3 DNA is TGTGCCAGCTCAAACGTACAGGACCTAAAGACCCAGTACTTC.

The chain employs TRBV28 and TRBJ2-7; 8 nucleotides align to TRBD1. There are 14 residues in the CDR3. Trimming cost V 6 bases and J 6 bases; bases outside gene matches: 10. The germline gives CDR1 MDHEN, CDR2 SYDVKM. This CDR3 is CASREQGVYLEQYF. The CDR3 DNA reads as TGTGCCAGCAGAGAACAGGGGGTATATCTCGAGCAGTACTTC.

This sequence joins TRBV13 and TRBJ2-7, with TRBD1 matching 11 bases. After removal of 5 bases from V and 4 bases from J, the junction contained 7 bases not matched to a gene. Per the germline V gene, CDR1 is PRHDT and CDR2 is FYEKMQ (reference sequence). The CDR3 loop spans 15 amino acids. CDR3 in amino acids: CASSATGTGGYEQYF. The CDR3 region has the DNA TGTGCCAGCAGCGCCACCGGGACAGGGGGGTACGAGCAGTACTTC.

The chain employs TRBV4-1 and TRBJ1-1; D remains ambiguous. The CDR3 runs 16 residues. Germline loops: CDR1 MGHRA, CDR2 YSYEKL. Trimming shortened V by 0 bases and J by 0 bases, and 11 bases separated the two germline ends. CDR3 nucleotides: TGCGCCAGCAGCCAAGACCCTGCCAGGCTGAACACTGAAGCTTTCTTT. Translation gives CASSQDPARLNTEAFF.

V gene TRBV23-1 combines with J gene TRBJ2-1; 7 bases align to TRBD1. TRBV23-1 qualifies as an ORF whose function is uncertain. The CDR3 is 14 amino acids. The trim removed 3 bases at V and 11 bases at J, leaving 10 bases unmatched. The CDR3 DNA sequence: TGCGCCAGCAGTCATCCCCTCCGGGACAGTCAGCAGTTCTTC. Its protein product is CASSHPLRDSQQFF.

The genes are TRBV27 and TRBJ2-1; D is undetermined. V was trimmed by 6 bases and J by 9 bases, leaving 9 bases between them. In germline, CDR1 is MNHEY, CDR2 SMNVEV (reference sequence). The CDR3 is 11 residues long. CDR3 loop: CASRALSEQFF. CDR3 nucleotides: TGTGCCAGCAGAGCGCTTAGTGAGCAGTTCTTC.